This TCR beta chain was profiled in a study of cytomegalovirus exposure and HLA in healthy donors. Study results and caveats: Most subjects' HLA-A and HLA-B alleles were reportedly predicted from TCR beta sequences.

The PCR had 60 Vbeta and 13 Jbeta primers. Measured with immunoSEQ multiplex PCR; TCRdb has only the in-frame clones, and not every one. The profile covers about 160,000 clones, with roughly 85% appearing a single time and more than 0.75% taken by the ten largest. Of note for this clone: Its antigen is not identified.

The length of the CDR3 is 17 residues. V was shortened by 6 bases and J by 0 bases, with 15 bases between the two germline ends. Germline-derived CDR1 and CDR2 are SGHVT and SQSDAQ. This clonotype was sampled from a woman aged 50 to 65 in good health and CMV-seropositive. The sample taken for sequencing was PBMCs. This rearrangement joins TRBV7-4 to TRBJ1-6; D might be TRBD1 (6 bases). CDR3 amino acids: CASRGGPLSSYNSPLHF. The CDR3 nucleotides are TGTGCCAGCAGAGGGGGACCGCTGAGCTCCTATAATTCACCCCTCCACTTT.